The 14 T cell receptor beta chains below all came from one sample that was sequenced in a study of metastatic and nonmetastatic thyroid tumors. Through MiXCR, TCRdb re-clonotyped the PCR reads. The table includes over 9,000 clones, roughly 12% detected once. Ahead of thyroid surgery, no patient had received treatment of any kind. Sequenced material: blood. The receptors were sampled from a female donor with papillary thyroid cancer or a benign thyroid nodule (not recorded which). Some clones in this sample may be carry-over from other donors' samples.

This clone is medium-sized in the sample. The chain combines TRBV12-3 or TRBV12-4 with TRBJ2-3; 10 bases match TRBD1. The CDR3 totals 15 residues. The junction had 4 bases not matched to a gene; V was cut back by 5 bases and J by 2 bases. The CDR3 region has the DNA TGTGCCAGCAGTAGGACAGGGGGTATCACAGATACGCAGTATTTT. Protein: CASSRTGGITDTQYF.

Many counts were recorded for this clone. The chain joins TRBV18 to TRBJ2-7; a possible D gene is TRBD1 (5 bases). Trimming shortened V by 0 bases and J by 5 bases, and 14 bases separated the two germline ends. This CDR3 is built from 15 residues. CDR1 and CDR2 (germline): KGHSH, LQKENI. CDR3 region: CASSPPHSGSDEQYF. CDR3 DNA sequence: TGTGCCAGCTCACCACCGCATTCAGGGTCGGACGAGCAGTACTTC.

This clone is medium-sized. The chain couples TRBV15 to TRBJ1-5; no clear D gene. CDR1 is LNHNV and CDR2 is YYDKDF in the germline V gene (reference sequence). Between the trimmed V and J ends, which lost 1 base and 0 bases, there was a span of 4 bases. This CDR3 is built from 14 residues. The CDR3 sequence is CATSRGFSNQPQHF. The CDR3 DNA is TGTGCCACCAGCAGAGGATTTAGCAATCAGCCCCAGCATTTT.

At least ten counts were recorded for this clone. This clone may be a read error of a much larger clone one base away. Different DNA sequences within this sample yield the same CDR3. The chain employs TRBV11-2 and TRBJ2-2; a possible D gene is TRBD2 (6 bases). Germline V gene lookup returns CDR1 SGHAT and CDR2 FQNNGV. The CDR3 runs to 15 residues. The CDR3 region is CASSLELEGTGELFF. DNA for the CDR3: TGTGCCAGCAGCTTAGAGCTGGAGGGGACCGGGGAGCTGTTTTTC.

This clone was found many times. V gene TRBV5-4 combines with J gene TRBJ2-3; 8 bases map to TRBD2. In germline, CDR1 is SGHNT, CDR2 YYREEE (reference sequence). Unmatched junction bases numbered 9, after V lost 0 bases and J lost 0 bases. This CDR3 has 18 residues. The CDR3: CASSLGFSGVLSTDTQYF. For the CDR3, the DNA is TGTGCCAGCAGCTTGGGGTTTAGCGGGGTCTTAAGCACAGATACGCAGTATTTT.

This clone is medium-sized in the sample. This sequence joins TRBV6-1 and TRBJ2-2, with a tentative D call TRBD1 (5 bases). This CDR3 has 13 residues. Germline CDR1 is MNHNS and CDR2 is SASEGT. Trimming shortened V by 5 bases and J by 4 bases, and 8 bases separated the two germline ends. The CDR3 DNA reads TGTGCCAGCAGTTCCAGGGTCACCGGGGAGCTGTTTTTT. It specifies CASSSRVTGELFF.

The table lists this clone with many counts. The rearrangement links TRBV7-9 to TRBJ2-4; TRBD2 matches 10 bases. The trim removed 2 bases at V and 1 base at J, leaving 2 bases unmatched. The CDR3 spans 16 residues. Looked up from germline, CDR1 is SEHNR and CDR2 is FQNEAQ (reference sequence). The CDR3 DNA reads as TGTGCCAGCAGCTTACTAGCGGGAGTGGCCAAAAACATTCAGTACTTC. Protein: CASSLLAGVAKNIQYF. Full variable domain (remainder filled in from reference TRBV7-9 and TRBJ2-4): DTGVSQNPRHKITKRGQNVTFRCDPISEHNRLYWYRQTLGQGPEFLTYFQNEAQLEKSRLLSDRFSAERPKGSFSTLEIQRTEQGDSAMYLCASSLLAGVAKNIQYFGAGTRLSVL.

The DNA for the CDR3 is TGCGCCAGCAGCTTGGGGGAGCCCTTAAGCGAGCAGTACTTC. This gives the protein CASSLGEPLSEQYF. V and J are TRBV5-1 and TRBJ2-7; D might be TRBD2 (5 bases). V was cut by 0 bases and J by 6 bases, with 13 bases left in between. Germline V lookup: CDR1 SGHRS, CDR2 YFSETQ. CDR3 length: 14 residues.

Ten or more counts support this clone. The chain has TRBV6-5 and TRBJ1-2, with a tentative D call TRBD1 (5 bases). The CDR3 extends over 19 amino acids. The V gene lost 7 bases and the J gene lost 0 bases, with 27 bases spanning the gap. CDR1 is MNHEY, CDR2 SVGAGI, per germline. The CDR3 spells CASTARLWNRRTTNYGYTF. CDR3 coding DNA: TGTGCCAGCACCGCACGGTTGTGGAACAGGCGCACGACTAACTATGGCTACACCTTC.

Ten or more counts support this clone. The V gene is TRBV29-1, the J gene TRBJ2-7, with 9 bases fitting TRBD2. The CDR3 contains 13 residues. The ends lost 6 bases at V and 6 bases at J; junction bases unmatched: 9. CDR1 and CDR2 from the germline V gene are SQVTM and ANQGSEA. CDR3 protein: CSVRLAGPSEQYF. DNA of the CDR3: TGCAGCGTCCGGCTAGCGGGACCGAGCGAGCAGTACTTC.

This clone was found many times. Distinct nucleotide sequences in the sample also encode this CDR3. This sequence joins TRBV29-1 and TRBJ2-5, with 7 bases that match TRBD2. The CDR3 covers 14 residues. Trimming at V came to 3 bases and at J to 1 base, leaving 5 bases not matched to a gene. Germline V gene lookup returns CDR1 SQVTM and CDR2 ANQGSEA. CDR3 nucleotides: TGCAGCGTTGACGGGGCGGGAGCCCAAGAGACCCAGTACTTC. Protein sequence: CSVDGAGAQETQYF.

In its sample, this clone is medium-sized. V usage is TRBV6-1 and J usage is TRBJ1-1; D is perhaps TRBD1 (5 bases). Germline loops: CDR1 MNHNS, CDR2 SASEGT. The CDR3 covers 14 residues. The V end was cut by 3 bases, the J end by 0 bases, with 8 bases between. DNA of the CDR3: TGTGCCAGCAGTGAGCAGGGATTGAACACTGAAGCTTTCTTT. Translation gives CASSEQGLNTEAFF.

This chain connects TRBV20-1 to TRBJ2-5; TRBD2 matches at 9 bases. The V and J ends lost 3 bases and 2 bases, in that order; junction bases with no gene match: 10. This CDR3 is built from 16 residues. Germline V lookup: CDR1 DFQATT, CDR2 SNEGSKA (reference sequence). CDR3 DNA sequence: TGCAGTGCTAGGAGGCTTGGCGGGGGGGATCAAGAGACCCAGTACTTC. Translated, it gives CSARRLGGGDQETQYF.

This clone was seen ten or more times. The chain couples TRBV7-9 to TRBJ2-1; D unresolved. Germline CDR1 and CDR2: SEHNR and FQNEAQ (reference sequence). Trimming removed 1 base from V and 4 bases from J, with 8 bases in between. The CDR3 extends over 14 amino acids. The CDR3 loop reads CASSLGLRYNEQFF. Here the CDR3 DNA reads TGTGCCAGCAGCTTAGGTCTCAGATACAATGAGCAGTTCTTC.